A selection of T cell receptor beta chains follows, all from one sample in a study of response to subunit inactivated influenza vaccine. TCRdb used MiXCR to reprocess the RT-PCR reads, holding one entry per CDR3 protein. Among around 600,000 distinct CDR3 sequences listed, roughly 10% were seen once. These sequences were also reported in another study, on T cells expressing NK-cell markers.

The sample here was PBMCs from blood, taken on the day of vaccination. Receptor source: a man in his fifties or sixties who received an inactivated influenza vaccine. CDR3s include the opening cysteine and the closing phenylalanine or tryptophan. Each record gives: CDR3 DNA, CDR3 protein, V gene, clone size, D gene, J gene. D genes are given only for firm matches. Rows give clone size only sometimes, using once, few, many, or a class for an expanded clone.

TGTGCCACCACAGGGAGCTCCTACAATGAGCAGTTCTTC	CATTGSSYNEQFF	TRBV7-9	few	-	TRBJ2-1
TGTGCCAGCAGCCATGAAGTGGGGTACACTGAAGCTTTCTTT	CASSHEVGYTEAFF	TRBV11-2	-	-	TRBJ1-1
TGTGCCAGCAGCCCCGGGCCTTACACCGGGGAGCTGTTTTTT	CASSPGPYTGELFF	TRBV7-2	-	-	TRBJ2-2
TGTGCCACCAGCAGAGTAAGATACAATGAGCAGTTCTTC	CATSRVRYNEQFF	TRBV15	few	-	TRBJ2-1
TGTGCCAGCAGCCAAGTACTAGCGGGGGGGCTTCACAATGAGCAGTTCTTC	CASSQVLAGGLHNEQFF	TRBV3-1	few	TRBD2	TRBJ2-1
TGTGCCAGCAGTCCTCTCCGGGGGGAACAAGAGACCCAGTACTTC	CASSPLRGEQETQYF	TRBV6-1	-	TRBD2	TRBJ2-5
TGCGCCAGCAGCCATGTGGGGATTGAGACCCAGTACTTC	CASSHVGIETQYF	TRBV4-3	few	-	TRBJ2-5
TGTGCCATGAGGACGCCCCGCGGGGCCGGGGAGCTGTTTTTT	CAMRTPRGAGELFF	TRBV2	-	-	TRBJ2-2
TGTGCCAGCAGCTTAGCGCCCAAAAGGACAGGGATTGAGAATGAAAAACTGTTTTTT	CASSLAPKRTGIENEKLFF	TRBV7-8	many	TRBD1	TRBJ1-4
TGTGCCAGCAGCTCTAGACGCTCAGCGGGAAGCTCCTACAATGAGCAGTTCTTC	CASSSRRSAGSSYNEQFF	TRBV11-1	many	TRBD2	TRBJ2-1
TGTGCCAGCCGAGCGAGCGGGAGTACCACAGATACGCAGTATTTT	CASRASGSTTDTQYF	TRBV12-3/TRBV12-4	-	TRBD2	TRBJ2-3
TGTGCCAGTAGTATGGGACCTGGTGAGTACGAGCAGTACTTC	CASSMGPGEYEQYF	TRBV19	-	-	TRBJ2-7
TGTGCCAGCAGCTTGGTCGAGACGGGAGGAACCTACAATGAGCAGTTCTTC	CASSLVETGGTYNEQFF	TRBV5-5	-	TRBD2	TRBJ2-1
TGTGCCGCTTCGACTAGTTCGTCCGAGCAGTACTTC	CAASTSSSEQYF	TRBV10-3	few	-	TRBJ2-7
TGTGCCAGCAGTGCCTGGGGGCAAGATGTCGACGAGCAGTACTTC	CASSAWGQDVDEQYF	TRBV28	-	-	TRBJ2-7
TGTGCCATCAGTGAGAGGGCTAGCGGGCGAGAGCAGTTCTTC	CAISERASGREQFF	TRBV10-3	-	TRBD2	TRBJ2-1
TGTGCCAGCAGTCCCCGGGGGCTAGCGGGGCGCGACTACGAGCAGTACTTC	CASSPRGLAGRDYEQYF	TRBV27	-	TRBD2	TRBJ2-7
TGTGCCAGCAGCCTCGAGTGGGGACAGGGCGGCTACGAGCAGTACTTC	CASSLEWGQGGYEQYF	TRBV5-6	few	TRBD1	TRBJ2-7
TGTGCCAGCAGCCGTGGAACCTACAATGAGCAGTTCTTC	CASSRGTYNEQFF	TRBV14	few	-	TRBJ2-1
TGCGCCAGCAGCTCCCAGACAGGTTCTAACACTGAAGCTTTCTTT	CASSSQTGSNTEAFF	TRBV4-3	-	-	TRBJ1-1
TGCAGTGCTAGAGAAGGGACAGGGGGGGTATACGAGCAGTACTTC	CSAREGTGGVYEQYF	TRBV20-1	few	TRBD1	TRBJ2-7
TGCGCCAGCAGTGGCTACCTGGCTACCGGCGGGGAGCTGTTTTTT	CASSGYLATGGELFF	TRBV5-1	many	-	TRBJ2-2